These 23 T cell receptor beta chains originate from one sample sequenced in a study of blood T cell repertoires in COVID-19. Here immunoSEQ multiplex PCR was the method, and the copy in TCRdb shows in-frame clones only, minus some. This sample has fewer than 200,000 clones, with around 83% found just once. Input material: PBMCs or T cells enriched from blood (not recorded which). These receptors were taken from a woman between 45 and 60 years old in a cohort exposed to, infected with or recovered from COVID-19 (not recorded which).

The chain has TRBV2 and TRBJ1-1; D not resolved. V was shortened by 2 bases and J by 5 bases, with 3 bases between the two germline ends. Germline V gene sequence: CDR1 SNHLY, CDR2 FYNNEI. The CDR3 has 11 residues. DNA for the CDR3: TGTGCCAGCAGTGAACGGACTGAAGCTTTCTTT. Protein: CASSERTEAFF.

The CDR3 protein is CASSFAREQPQHF. As DNA, the CDR3 is TGTGCCAGCAGTTTTGCCCGGGAACAGCCCCAGCATTTT. The V and J genes are TRBV12-3 or TRBV12-4 and TRBJ1-5; D ambiguous. The CDR3 totals 13 residues. Trimming removed 3 bases from V and 7 bases from J, with 10 bases in between.

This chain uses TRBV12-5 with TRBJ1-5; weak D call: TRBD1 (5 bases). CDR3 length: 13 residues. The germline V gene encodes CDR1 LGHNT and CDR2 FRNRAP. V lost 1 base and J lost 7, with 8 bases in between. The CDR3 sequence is CASGLGGPQPQHF. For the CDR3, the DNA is TGTGCTAGTGGTTTGGGGGGCCCACAGCCCCAGCATTTT.

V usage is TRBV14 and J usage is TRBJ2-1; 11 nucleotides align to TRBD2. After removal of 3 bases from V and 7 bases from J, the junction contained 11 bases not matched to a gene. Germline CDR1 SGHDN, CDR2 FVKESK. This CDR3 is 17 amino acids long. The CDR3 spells CASSHFASGRMKNEQFF. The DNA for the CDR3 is TGTGCCAGCAGCCACTTCGCTAGCGGGAGGATGAAGAATGAGCAGTTCTTC. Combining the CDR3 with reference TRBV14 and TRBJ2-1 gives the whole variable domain EAGVTQFPSHSVIEKGQTVTLRCDPISGHDNLYWYRRVMGKEIKFLLHFVKESKQDESGMPNNRFLAERTGGTYSTLKVQPAELEDSGVYFCASSHFASGRMKNEQFFGPGTRLTVL.

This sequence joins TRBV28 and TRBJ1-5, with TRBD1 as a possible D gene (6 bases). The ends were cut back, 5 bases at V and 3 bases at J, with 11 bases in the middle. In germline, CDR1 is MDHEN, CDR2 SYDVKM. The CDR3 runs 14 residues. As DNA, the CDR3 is TGTGCCAGCAGTCACAACAGGGCCAATCAGCCCCAGCATTTT. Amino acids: CASSHNRANQPQHF.

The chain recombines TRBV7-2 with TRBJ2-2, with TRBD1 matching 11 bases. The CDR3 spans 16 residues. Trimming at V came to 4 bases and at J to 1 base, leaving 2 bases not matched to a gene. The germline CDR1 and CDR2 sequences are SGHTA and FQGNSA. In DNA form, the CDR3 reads TGTGCCAGCAGCTCTGGGACAGGGGGGAACACCGGGGAGCTGTTTTTT. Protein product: CASSSGTGGNTGELFF. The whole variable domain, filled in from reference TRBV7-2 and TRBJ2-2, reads GAGVSQSPSNKVTEKGKDVELRCDPISGHTALYWYRQSLGQGLEFLIYFQGNSAPDKSGLPSDRFSAERTGGSVSTLTIQRTQQEDSAVYLCASSSGTGGNTGELFFGEGSRLTVL.

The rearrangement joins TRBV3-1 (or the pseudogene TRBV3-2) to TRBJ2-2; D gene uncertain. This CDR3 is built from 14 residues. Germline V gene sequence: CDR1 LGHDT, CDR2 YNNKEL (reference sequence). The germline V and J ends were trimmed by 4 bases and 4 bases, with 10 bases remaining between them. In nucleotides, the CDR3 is TGTGCCAGCAGCCCGCCTTCGGTCACCGGGGAGCTGTTTTTT. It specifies CASSPPSVTGELFF.

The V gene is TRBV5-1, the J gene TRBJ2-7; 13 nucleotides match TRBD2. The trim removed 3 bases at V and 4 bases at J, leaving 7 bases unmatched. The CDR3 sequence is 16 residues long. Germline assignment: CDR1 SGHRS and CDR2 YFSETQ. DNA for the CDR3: TGCGCCAGCAGCTGGAGCACTAGCGGGAGGGATTACGAGCAGTACTTC. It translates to CASSWSTSGRDYEQYF.

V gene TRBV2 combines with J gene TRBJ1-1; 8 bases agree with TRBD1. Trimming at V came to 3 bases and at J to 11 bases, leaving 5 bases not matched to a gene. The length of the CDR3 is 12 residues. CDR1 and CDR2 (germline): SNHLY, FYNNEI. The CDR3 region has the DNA TGTGCCAGCAGTGACCAGGGGGCTTGGGCTTTCTTT. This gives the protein CASSDQGAWAFF. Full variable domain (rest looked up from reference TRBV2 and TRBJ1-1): EPEVTQTPSHQVTQMGQEVILRCVPISNHLYFYWYRQILGQKVEFLVSFYNNEISEKSEIFDDQFSVERPDGSNFTLKIRSTKLEDSAMYFCASSDQGAWAFFGQGTRLTVV.

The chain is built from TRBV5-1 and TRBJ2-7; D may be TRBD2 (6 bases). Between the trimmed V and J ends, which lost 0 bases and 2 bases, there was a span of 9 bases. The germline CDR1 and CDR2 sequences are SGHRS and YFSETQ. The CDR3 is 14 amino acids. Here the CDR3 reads CASSLGLGTYEQYF. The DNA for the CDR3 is TGCGCCAGCAGCTTGGGACTAGGCACCTACGAGCAGTACTTC. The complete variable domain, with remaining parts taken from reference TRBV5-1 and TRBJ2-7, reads KAGVTQTPRYLIKTRGQQVTLSCSPISGHRSVSWYQQTPGQGLQFLFEYFSETQRNKGNFPGRFSGRQFSNSRSEMNVSTLELGDSALYLCASSLGLGTYEQYFGPGTRLTVT.

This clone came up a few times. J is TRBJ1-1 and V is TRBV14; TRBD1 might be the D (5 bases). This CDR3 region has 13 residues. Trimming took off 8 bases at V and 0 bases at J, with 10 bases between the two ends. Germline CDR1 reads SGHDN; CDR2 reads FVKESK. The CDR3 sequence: CASQWGVNTEAFF. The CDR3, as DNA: TGTGCCAGCCAATGGGGGGTGAACACTGAAGCTTTCTTT.

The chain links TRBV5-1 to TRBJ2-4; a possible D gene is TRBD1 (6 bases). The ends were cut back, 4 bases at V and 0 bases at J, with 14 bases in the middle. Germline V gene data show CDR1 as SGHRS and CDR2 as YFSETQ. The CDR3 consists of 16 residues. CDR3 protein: CASSPTLRGAKNIQYF. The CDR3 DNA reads TGCGCCAGCAGCCCAACGCTCAGGGGAGCCAAAAACATTCAGTACTTC.

The CDR3 DNA reads as TGTGCCAGCAGTGCACAGGGGGCTGGGCAAGAGACCCAGTACTTC. Protein sequence: CASSAQGAGQETQYF. The genes are TRBV28 and TRBJ2-5; 9 nucleotides line up with TRBD1. Germline-derived CDR1 and CDR2 are MDHEN and SYDVKM. J was trimmed by 2 bases and V by 5 bases; bases with no gene match: 6. The CDR3 consists of 15 residues.

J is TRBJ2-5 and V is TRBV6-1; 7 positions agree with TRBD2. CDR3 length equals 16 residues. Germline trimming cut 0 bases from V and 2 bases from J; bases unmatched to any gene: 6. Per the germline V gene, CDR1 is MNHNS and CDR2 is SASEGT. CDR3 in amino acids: CASSEALGRGQETQYF. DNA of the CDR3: TGTGCCAGCAGTGAAGCCCTGGGGAGGGGACAAGAGACCCAGTACTTC.

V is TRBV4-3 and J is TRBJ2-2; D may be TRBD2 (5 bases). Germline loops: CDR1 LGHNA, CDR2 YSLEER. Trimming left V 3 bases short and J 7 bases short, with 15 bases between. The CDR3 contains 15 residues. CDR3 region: CASSHNHQTSGELFF. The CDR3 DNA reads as TGCGCCAGCAGCCATAACCACCAAACTAGCGGGGAGCTGTTTTTT.

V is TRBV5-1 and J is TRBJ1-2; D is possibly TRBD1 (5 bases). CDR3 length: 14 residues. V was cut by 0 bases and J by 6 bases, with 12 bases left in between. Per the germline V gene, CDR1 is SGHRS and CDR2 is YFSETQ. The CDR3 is CASSLDTGENGYTF. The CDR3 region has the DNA TGCGCCAGCAGCTTGGATACAGGCGAGAATGGCTACACCTTC.

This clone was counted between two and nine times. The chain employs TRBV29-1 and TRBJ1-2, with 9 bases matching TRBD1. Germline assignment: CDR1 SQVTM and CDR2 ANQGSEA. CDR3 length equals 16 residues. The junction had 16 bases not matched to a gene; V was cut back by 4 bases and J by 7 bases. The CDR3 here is CSVGNGAGQGRGGYTF. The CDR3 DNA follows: TGCAGCGTTGGAAACGGAGCGGGACAGGGTCGCGGTGGCTACACCTTC.

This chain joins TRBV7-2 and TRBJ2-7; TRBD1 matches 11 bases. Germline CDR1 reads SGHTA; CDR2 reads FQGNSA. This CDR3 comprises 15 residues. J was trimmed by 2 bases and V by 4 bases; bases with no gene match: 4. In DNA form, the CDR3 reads TGTGCCAGCAGCTCGGCGGGACAGGGGGCCTACGAGCAGTACTTC. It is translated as CASSSAGQGAYEQYF.

The CDR3 DNA is TGTGCCAGCAGACAGGGGGCCTACGAGCAGTACTTC. This codes for CASRQGAYEQYF. J is TRBJ2-7 and V is TRBV3-1 (or the pseudogene TRBV3-2); 8 nucleotides line up with TRBD1. Per germline, CDR1 LGHDT and CDR2 YNNKEL (reference sequence). Unmatched junction bases numbered 0, after V lost 6 bases and J lost 2 bases. The CDR3 has 12 residues.

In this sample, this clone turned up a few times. The CDR3 bases are TGTGCCAGCAGCTTAGCGGGGGCTGAAGAGACCCAGTACTTC. Encoded protein: CASSLAGAEETQYF. The chain links TRBV7-8 to TRBJ2-5, with D possibly TRBD1 on 6 matching bases. CDR1 SGHVS and CDR2 FQNEAQ come from the germline V gene. This CDR3 is built from 14 residues. V was trimmed by 0 bases and J by 3 bases, leaving 8 bases between them.

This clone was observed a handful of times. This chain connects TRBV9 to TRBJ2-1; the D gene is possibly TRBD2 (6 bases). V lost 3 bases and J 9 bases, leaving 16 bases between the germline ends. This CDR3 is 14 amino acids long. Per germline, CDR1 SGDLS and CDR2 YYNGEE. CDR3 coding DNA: TGTGCCAGCAGCGCGGGACTTGGCTATGGTGAGCAGTTCTTC. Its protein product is CASSAGLGYGEQFF.

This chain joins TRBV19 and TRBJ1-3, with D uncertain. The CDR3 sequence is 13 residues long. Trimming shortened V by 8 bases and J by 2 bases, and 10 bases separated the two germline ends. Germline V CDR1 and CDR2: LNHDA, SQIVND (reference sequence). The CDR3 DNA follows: TGTGCCAGTGCCTTAGGAGCTGGAAACACCATATATTTT. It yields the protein CASALGAGNTIYF.

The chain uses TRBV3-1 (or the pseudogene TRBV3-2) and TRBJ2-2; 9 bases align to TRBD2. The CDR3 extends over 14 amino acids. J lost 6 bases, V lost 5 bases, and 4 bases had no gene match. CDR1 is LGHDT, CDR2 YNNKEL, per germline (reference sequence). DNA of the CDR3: TGTGCCAGCAGCGGCGGGACTAGCCCCGGGGAGCTGTTTTTT. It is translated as CASSGGTSPGELFF.